This TCR beta chain originates from a study of PD-1 blockade in classical Hodgkin lymphoma. Findings of the study overall: Unlike CD8+ TCR diversity, which did not rise significantly by C4D1, CD4+ TCR diversity did.

Details on this clone: Its antigen is as yet unknown.

The data were produced by immunoSEQ multiplex PCR, yet TCRdb's version contains in-frame clones alone and is incomplete. Counted here are more than 9,500 clones, more than 65% occurring once; the ten biggest clones make up 1.6%. Autologous stem cell transplantation was followed by relapse in every patient, and brentuximab vedotin exposure varied. Out of thawed PBMCs, magnetic negative selection purified CD4+ T cells. The source is a human donor with classical Hodgkin lymphoma. The source material was CD4+ T cells from blood, sampled at baseline.

CDR3 protein: CASSERLAGAGTQYF. CDR3 DNA sequence: TGTGCCAGCAGTGAACGACTAGCGGGGGCGGGGACCCAGTACTTC. The chain recombines TRBV2 with TRBJ2-5; 12 bases fit TRBD2. V shed 2 bases, J shed 7 bases, and the junction held 5 bases outside the gene matches. Looked up from germline, CDR1 is SNHLY and CDR2 is FYNNEI. CDR3 length: 15 residues.